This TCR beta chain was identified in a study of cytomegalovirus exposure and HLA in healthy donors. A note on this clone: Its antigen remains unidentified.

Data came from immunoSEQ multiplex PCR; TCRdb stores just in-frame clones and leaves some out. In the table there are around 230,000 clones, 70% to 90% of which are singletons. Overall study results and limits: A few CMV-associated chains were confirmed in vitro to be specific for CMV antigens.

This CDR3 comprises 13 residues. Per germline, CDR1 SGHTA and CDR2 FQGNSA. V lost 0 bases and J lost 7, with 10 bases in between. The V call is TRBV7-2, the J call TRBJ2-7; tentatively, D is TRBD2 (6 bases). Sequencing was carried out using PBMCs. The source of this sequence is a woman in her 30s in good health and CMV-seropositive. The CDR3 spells CASSLALREEQYF. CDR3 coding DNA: TGTGCCAGCAGCTTAGCATTGCGGGAAGAGCAGTACTTC. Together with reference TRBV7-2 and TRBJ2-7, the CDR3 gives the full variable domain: GAGVSQSPSNKVTEKGKDVELRCDPISGHTALYWYRQSLGQGLEFLIYFQGNSAPDKSGLPSDRFSAERTGGSVSTLTIQRTQQEDSAVYLCASSLALREEQYFGPGTRLTVT.